The present TCR beta chain was sequenced within a study of T cell responses to AZD1222 COVID-19 vaccine. Overall study results and limits: There were vaccine-associated CD4 TCRs across spike, dominant at 160-218 and 743-854.

Points on this clone: Its antigen is unidentified.

Profiling relied on immunoSEQ multiplex PCR, and the TCRdb table lists in-frame clones only, not all of them. The sample consists of more than 150,000 clones, over 90% of them appearing once. The receptor comes from an adult who received the AZD1222 COVID-19 vaccine. This sample comprised peripheral blood, obtained 28 days after the second AZD1222 dose.

The CDR3 loop is CASSRDLNEKLFF. CDR3 in DNA: TGTGCCAGCTCACGGGACCTTAATGAAAAACTGTTTTTT. The chain employs TRBV18 and TRBJ1-4, with D perhaps matching TRBD1 (5 bases). V lost 4 bases and J 4 bases, leaving 7 bases between the germline ends. Germline CDR1 KGHSH, CDR2 LQKENI. The CDR3 sequence is 13 residues long.